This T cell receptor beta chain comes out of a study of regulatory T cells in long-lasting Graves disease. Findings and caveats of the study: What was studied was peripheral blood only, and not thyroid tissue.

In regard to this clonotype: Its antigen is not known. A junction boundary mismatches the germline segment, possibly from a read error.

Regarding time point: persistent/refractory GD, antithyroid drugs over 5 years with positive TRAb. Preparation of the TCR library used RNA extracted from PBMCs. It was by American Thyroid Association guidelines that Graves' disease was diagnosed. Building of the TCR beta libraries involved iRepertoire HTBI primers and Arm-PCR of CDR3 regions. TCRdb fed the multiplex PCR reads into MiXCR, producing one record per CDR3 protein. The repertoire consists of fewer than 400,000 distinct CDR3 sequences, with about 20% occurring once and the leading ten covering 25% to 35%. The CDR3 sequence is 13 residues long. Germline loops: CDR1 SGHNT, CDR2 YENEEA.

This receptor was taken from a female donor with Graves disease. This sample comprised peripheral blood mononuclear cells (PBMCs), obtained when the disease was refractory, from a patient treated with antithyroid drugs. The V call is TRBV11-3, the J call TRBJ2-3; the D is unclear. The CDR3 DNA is TGTGCCAGCAGCTCCCCCAAGTCAGACACGCAGTATTTT. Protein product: CASSSPKSDTQYF.